This T cell receptor beta chain was recorded in a study of circulating tumor DNA in untreated peripheral T-cell lymphoma. Broader study findings: Baseline tissues yielded 86% and baseline serum around 67% tumor-specific clonotype detection.

Trimming removed 3 bases from V and 0 bases from J, with 5 bases in between. The CDR3 extends over 12 amino acids. Germline V gene sequence: CDR1 SQVTM, CDR2 ANQGSEA. Points on this clone: Its target is unknown.

Before treatment, baseline tumor tissue was collected for sequencing. Only in-frame clones appear in the TCRdb table, and some are missing; sequencing was by immunoSEQ multiplex PCR. The table lists about 8,500 clones, nearly 85% of them singletons. The sequenced sample was tumor tissue. V and J are TRBV29-1 and TRBJ1-1; D gene uncertain. This receptor was obtained from a human donor with peripheral T-cell lymphoma. As DNA, the CDR3 is TGCAGCGTTGAGTCGGTGAACACTGAAGCTTTCTTT. Translating it yields CSVESVNTEAFF.